One T cell receptor beta chain is described in this entry. Its target is unknown. The sort gate was single viable CD3+CD4+CD8-CD45RO+ cells for memory CD4+ T cells. Serum IgG to CMV pp150, pp28, p38 and p52 defined serostatus. This specimen comes from a study of memory CD4+ T cells and cytomegalovirus serostatus. The study, taken as a whole, reports: The CMV-associated TCR signature appears largely within the CD4+ memory repertoire.

Generated by immunoSEQ multiplex PCR, the TCRdb table keeps only in-frame clones and is missing some. The sample has 30,000 to 45,000 clones, 79% seen once. The CDR3 consists of 16 residues. Germline V lookup: CDR1 SGHVS, CDR2 FNYEAQ. With 4 bases removed from V and 0 bases from J, the gap between germline ends came to 13 bases. This sequence originates from an adult in good health and CMV-seropositive. Material: memory CD4+ T cells from blood. The chain is built from TRBV7-6 and TRBJ2-1, with D unclear. The CDR3 region is CASSYSGGSSYNEQFF. The CDR3, as DNA: TGTGCCAGCAGCTACTCGGGCGGTAGCTCCTACAATGAGCAGTTCTTC.